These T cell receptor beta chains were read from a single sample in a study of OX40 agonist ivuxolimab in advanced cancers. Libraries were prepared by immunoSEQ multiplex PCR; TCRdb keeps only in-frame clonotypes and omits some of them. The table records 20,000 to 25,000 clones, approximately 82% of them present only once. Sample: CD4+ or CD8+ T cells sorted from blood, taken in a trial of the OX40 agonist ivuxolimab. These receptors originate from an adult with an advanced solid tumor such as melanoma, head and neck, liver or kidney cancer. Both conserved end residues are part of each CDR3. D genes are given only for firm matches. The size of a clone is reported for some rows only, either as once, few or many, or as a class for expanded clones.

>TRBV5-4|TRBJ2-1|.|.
TGTGCCAGCAGCTTGTGGGAGGAGGGCTACAATGAGCAGTTCTTC
CASSLWEEGYNEQFF
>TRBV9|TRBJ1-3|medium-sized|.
TGTGCCAGCAGCGTAGACGGCAGTCCCTCTGGAAACACCATATATTTT
CASSVDGSPSGNTIYF
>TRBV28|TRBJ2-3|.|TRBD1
TGTGCCAGCAGTTTCAGGGGGCTGGATACGCAGTATTTT
CASSFRGLDTQYF
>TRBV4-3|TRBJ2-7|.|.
TGCGCCAGCAGCCTTAGTCCGGGGCTGTTTTACGAGCAGTACTTC
CASSLSPGLFYEQYF
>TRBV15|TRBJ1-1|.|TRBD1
TGTGCCACCAGCAAAATCAGGGGGTACACTGAAGCTTTCTTT
CATSKIRGYTEAFF
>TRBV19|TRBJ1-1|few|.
TGTGCCAGTATGGGTAACAGGGACACTGAAGCTTTCTTT
CASMGNRDTEAFF
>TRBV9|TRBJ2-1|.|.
TGTGCCAGCAGCGTAGATGGCGGACTCCCCTACAATGAGCAGTTCTTC
CASSVDGGLPYNEQFF
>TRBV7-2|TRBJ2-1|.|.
TGTGCCAGCAGCTTAGCTCCAGGGTGGAATGAGCAGTTCTTC
CASSLAPGWNEQFF
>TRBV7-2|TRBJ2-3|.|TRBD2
TGTGCCAGCAGCTTAGGACTAGCGGGAATCACAGATACGCAGTATTTT
CASSLGLAGITDTQYF
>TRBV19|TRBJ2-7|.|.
TGTGCCAGTAGTATGGTGGGGAACGCCTACGAGCAGTACTTC
CASSMVGNAYEQYF
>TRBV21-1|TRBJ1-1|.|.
TGTGCCAGCAGCAAAGAAGGGGACACTGAAGCTTTCTTT
CASSKEGDTEAFF
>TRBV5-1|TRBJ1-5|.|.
TGCGCCAGCAGCTTGTCCGGCAATCAGCCCCAGCATTTT
CASSLSGNQPQHF
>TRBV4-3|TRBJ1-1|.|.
TGCGCCAGCAGCAGCCAAACAGGGATCAACACTGAAGCTTTCTTT
CASSSQTGINTEAFF
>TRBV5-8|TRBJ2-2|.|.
TGTGCCAGCAGCTTGTCAGTTAACACCGGGGAGCTGTTTTTT
CASSLSVNTGELFF
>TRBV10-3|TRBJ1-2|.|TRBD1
TGTGCCATCAGTGAGCCAGGACAGGGGAGTGGCTACACCTTC
CAISEPGQGSGYTF
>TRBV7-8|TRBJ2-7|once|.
TGTGCCAGCGGCCTAAGGTCGACCTACGAGCAGTACTTC
CASGLRSTYEQYF
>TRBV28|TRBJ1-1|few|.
TGTGCCAGCAGTTTGGCTGGACGGACGAACACTGAAGCTTTCTTT
CASSLAGRTNTEAFF
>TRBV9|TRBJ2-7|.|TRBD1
TGTGCCAGCAGCCTCGGACAGGGGCCCAAAGAGCAGTACTTC
CASSLGQGPKEQYF
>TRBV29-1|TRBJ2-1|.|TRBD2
TGCAGCGCGGGACTAGCGGCCTACAATGAGCAGTTCTTC
CSAGLAAYNEQFF
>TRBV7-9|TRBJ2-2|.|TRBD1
TGTGCCAGCCCCCCAGACAGGGCGAACACCGGGGAGCTGTTTTTT
CASPPDRANTGELFF
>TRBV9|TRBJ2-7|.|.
TGTGCCAGCAGCGTAGAAGGGCAGGGCTACTACGAGCAGTACTTC
CASSVEGQGYYEQYF
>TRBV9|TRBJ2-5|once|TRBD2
TGTGCCAGCAGCGTAGGGACACTAGCGGGGATGGAGACCCAGTACTTC
CASSVGTLAGMETQYF
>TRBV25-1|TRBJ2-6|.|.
TGTGCCAGCAGTGGATATCTTGAACCTGGGGCCAACGTCCTGACTTTC
CASSGYLEPGANVLTF
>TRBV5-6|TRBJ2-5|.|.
TGTGCCAGCAGCTTAGCGGGCGACCAAGAGACCCAGTACTTC
CASSLAGDQETQYF
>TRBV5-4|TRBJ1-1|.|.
TGTGCCAGCATGTATTGGGATAGGCCTGAAGCTTTCTTT
CASMYWDRPEAFF
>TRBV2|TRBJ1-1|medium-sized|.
TGTGCCAGCACCACAGAAGGGAAAGGGATCGACACTGAAGCTTTCTTT
CASTTEGKGIDTEAFF
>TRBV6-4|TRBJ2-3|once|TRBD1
TGTGCCAGCAGTGAGACAGGGATCACAGATACGCAGTATTTT
CASSETGITDTQYF
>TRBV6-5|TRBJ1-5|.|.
TGTGCCGTCCGGGCCCAGAGGAATCAGCCCCAGCATTTT
CAVRAQRNQPQHF
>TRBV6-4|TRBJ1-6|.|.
TGTGCCAGCAGTGACGGCCCGGGTTCACCCCTCCACTTT
CASSDGPGSPLHF
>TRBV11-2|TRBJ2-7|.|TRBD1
TGTGCCAGCAGCTGGGGAAGGGACAGCTCCTACGAGCAGTACTTC
CASSWGRDSSYEQYF
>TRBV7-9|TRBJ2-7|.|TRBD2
TGTGCCAGCAGCCTTGCCGGGACTAGCTACGAGCAGTACTTC
CASSLAGTSYEQYF
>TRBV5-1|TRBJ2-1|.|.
TGCGCCAGCAGCTTGGCAGGGAATGAGCAGTTCTTC
CASSLAGNEQFF
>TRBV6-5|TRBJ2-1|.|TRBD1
TGTGCCAGCAGACCCGGGACAGGGAACAATGAGCAGTTCTTC
CASRPGTGNNEQFF
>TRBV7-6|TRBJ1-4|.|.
TGTGCCAGCAGCTTAGCCTTAGGGCAGGAGACTAATGAAAAACTGTTTTTT
CASSLALGQETNEKLFF
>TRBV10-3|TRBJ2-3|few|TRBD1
TGTGCCATCAGTGAGCCGGGCTTGGGACAGGGTCGGCAAGATACGCAGTATTTT
CAISEPGLGQGRQDTQYF
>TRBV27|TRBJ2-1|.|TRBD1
TGTGCCAGCAGTATACGGGCAGGGGGTTACTACAATGAGCAGTTCTTC
CASSIRAGGYYNEQFF
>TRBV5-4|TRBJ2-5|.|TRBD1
TGTGCCAGCAGCCCGGACAGGGAAATGACCCAGTACTTC
CASSPDREMTQYF
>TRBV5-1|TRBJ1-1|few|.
TGCGCCAGCAGCTTGACCATGAACACTGAAGCTTTCTTT
CASSLTMNTEAFF
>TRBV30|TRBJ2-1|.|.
TGTGCCTGGGCGGCAGACTACAATGAGCAGTTCTTC
CAWAADYNEQFF
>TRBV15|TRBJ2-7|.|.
TGTGCCACCAGCAGCCCAGGGGTCACCTACGAGCAGTACTTC
CATSSPGVTYEQYF
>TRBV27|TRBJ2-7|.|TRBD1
TGTGCCAGCAGGTCTGGGACAGACTCCTACGAGCAGTACTTC
CASRSGTDSYEQYF
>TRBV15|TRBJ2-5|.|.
TGTGCCACCAGCAGACACCCGGGGGCCGAGGAGACCCAGTACTTC
CATSRHPGAEETQYF
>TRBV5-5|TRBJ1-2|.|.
TGTGCCAGCACCCTTGCTGAAAGGCACTATGGCTACACCTTC
CASTLAERHYGYTF
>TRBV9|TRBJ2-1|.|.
TGTGCCAGCAGCCTTAGAGAGAGTAGTGGGTTGCCGTACAATGAGCAGTTCTTC
CASSLRESSGLPYNEQFF
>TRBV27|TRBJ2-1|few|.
TGTGCCAGCAGTTTAGATGAGGGGCATTTCTACAATGAGCAGTTCTTC
CASSLDEGHFYNEQFF
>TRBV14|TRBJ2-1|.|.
TGTGCCAGCAGCCAAGTAGGGGGGCCTGAGCAGTTCTTC
CASSQVGGPEQFF
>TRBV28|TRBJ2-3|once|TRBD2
TGTGCCAGCAGTTTAGGCCTAGCGGGAGTTGTGGATACGCAGTATTTT
CASSLGLAGVVDTQYF
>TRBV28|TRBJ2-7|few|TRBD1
TGTGCCAGCAGTTCCCGGACAGGGGCGTCCTACGAGCAGTACTTC
CASSSRTGASYEQYF
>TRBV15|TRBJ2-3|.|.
TGTGCCACCAGCAGAGATCAGGGCACAGATACGCAGTATTTT
CATSRDQGTDTQYF
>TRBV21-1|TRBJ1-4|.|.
TGTGCCAGCAGTTCTTGGGACAGAAATGAAAAACTGTTTTTT
CASSSWDRNEKLFF
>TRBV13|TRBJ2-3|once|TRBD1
TGTGCCAGCAGCGCTGGACAGGGGGTGGCAGATACGCAGTATTTT
CASSAGQGVADTQYF
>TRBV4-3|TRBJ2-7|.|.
TGCGCCAGCAGCCAAGATCGGCGCGGAACTTCCTACGAGCAGTACTTC
CASSQDRRGTSYEQYF
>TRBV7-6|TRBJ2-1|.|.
TGTGCCAGCAGCTTTGGACAGGGAGGGAATGAGCAGTTCTTC
CASSFGQGGNEQFF